This is a list of T cell receptor beta chains from one sample in a study of T-cell memory formation after mild COVID-19. TCRdb reanalysed the 5' RACE reads using MiXCR and keeps one entry per CDR3 protein. The sample has some 450,000 distinct CDR3 sequences; approximately 18% are singletons. Sequencing used PBMCs or a T cell subset sorted from them (not recorded which). These receptors were taken from a man between 18 and 35 years old who had mild COVID-19 (a few samples of this study predate the infection). Cell type and time point are not known. CDR3s leave out the opening cysteine and the closing phenylalanine or tryptophan. The order of the fields is CDR3 protein, V gene, CDR3 length, J gene, D gene. D genes are given only for firm matches.

CDR3 protein: SAVAGLELRGYT
V gene: TRBV20-1
CDR3 length: 12
J gene: TRBJ1-2
D gene: -

CDR3 protein: ASSVTGQAYEQY
V gene: TRBV6-2/TRBV6-3
CDR3 length: 12
J gene: TRBJ2-7
D gene: -

CDR3 protein: ASSQDGGYSYNEQF
V gene: TRBV4-3
CDR3 length: 14
J gene: TRBJ2-1
D gene: -

CDR3 protein: ASSAPVLETQY
V gene: TRBV7-2
CDR3 length: 11
J gene: TRBJ2-5
D gene: -

CDR3 protein: ASTTTGATEAF
V gene: TRBV12-3/TRBV12-4
CDR3 length: 11
J gene: TRBJ1-1
D gene: TRBD1

CDR3 protein: ASSVEQGVVGTEAF
V gene: TRBV7-2
CDR3 length: 14
J gene: TRBJ1-1
D gene: TRBD1

CDR3 protein: ASSLMGDLENGYT
V gene: TRBV7-2
CDR3 length: 13
J gene: TRBJ1-2
D gene: -

CDR3 protein: ASSLSGIRNQPQH
V gene: TRBV28
CDR3 length: 13
J gene: TRBJ1-5
D gene: -

CDR3 protein: ASSKDETGTYEQY
V gene: TRBV21-1
CDR3 length: 13
J gene: TRBJ2-7
D gene: -

CDR3 protein: ASGDRLGELAKNIQY
V gene: TRBV7-2
CDR3 length: 15
J gene: TRBJ2-4
D gene: TRBD1

CDR3 protein: SAPGLAGTYEQY
V gene: TRBV20-1
CDR3 length: 12
J gene: TRBJ2-7
D gene: TRBD2

CDR3 protein: ASSQWRDGGEQF
V gene: TRBV3-1
CDR3 length: 12
J gene: TRBJ2-1
D gene: -

CDR3 protein: ASSPDRDFYGYT
V gene: TRBV7-9
CDR3 length: 12
J gene: TRBJ1-2
D gene: TRBD1

CDR3 protein: ASNPSTDTQY
V gene: TRBV2
CDR3 length: 10
J gene: TRBJ2-3
D gene: -

CDR3 protein: ASSEGVVTRTDTQY
V gene: TRBV25-1
CDR3 length: 14
J gene: TRBJ2-3
D gene: -

CDR3 protein: SASTGGGNGELF
V gene: TRBV20-1
CDR3 length: 12
J gene: TRBJ2-2
D gene: TRBD1

CDR3 protein: ASSRITGARGEAF
V gene: TRBV4-3
CDR3 length: 13
J gene: TRBJ1-1
D gene: TRBD1

CDR3 protein: ATLSVHGYT
V gene: TRBV27
CDR3 length: 9
J gene: TRBJ1-2
D gene: -

CDR3 protein: ASSTGLAGGGEQF
V gene: TRBV5-1
CDR3 length: 13
J gene: TRBJ2-1
D gene: TRBD2

CDR3 protein: ASRRRGQTSPLH
V gene: TRBV25-1
CDR3 length: 12
J gene: TRBJ1-6
D gene: -

CDR3 protein: ASTHRVAETQY
V gene: TRBV6-2/TRBV6-3
CDR3 length: 11
J gene: TRBJ2-5
D gene: -

CDR3 protein: ASSQDVASWSPLH
V gene: TRBV4-3
CDR3 length: 13
J gene: TRBJ1-6
D gene: -

CDR3 protein: SASSVLAYEQY
V gene: TRBV20-1
CDR3 length: 11
J gene: TRBJ2-7
D gene: -

CDR3 protein: ASRDNNEQF
V gene: TRBV6-1
CDR3 length: 9
J gene: TRBJ2-1
D gene: -

CDR3 protein: ASSFPDRAGYT
V gene: TRBV7-9
CDR3 length: 11
J gene: TRBJ1-2
D gene: TRBD1

CDR3 protein: ASSSTGGRANVLT
V gene: TRBV7-8
CDR3 length: 13
J gene: TRBJ2-6
D gene: -

CDR3 protein: ASTWGAGYGYT
V gene: TRBV19
CDR3 length: 11
J gene: TRBJ1-2
D gene: -

CDR3 protein: ASSEQGGTEAF
V gene: TRBV6-4
CDR3 length: 11
J gene: TRBJ1-1
D gene: -

CDR3 protein: ASSYETGAYQETQY
V gene: TRBV6-2/TRBV6-3
CDR3 length: 14
J gene: TRBJ2-5
D gene: TRBD1

CDR3 protein: SVAGQELGYT
V gene: TRBV29-1
CDR3 length: 10
J gene: TRBJ1-2
D gene: TRBD1

CDR3 protein: ASSVESSDIQY
V gene: TRBV2
CDR3 length: 11
J gene: TRBJ2-4
D gene: -

CDR3 protein: ASSLGSLGEAF
V gene: TRBV7-6
CDR3 length: 11
J gene: TRBJ1-1
D gene: -

CDR3 protein: ARSYEGEAEAF
V gene: TRBV4-2
CDR3 length: 11
J gene: TRBJ1-1
D gene: -

CDR3 protein: ASSLALGQGRETQY
V gene: TRBV12-3/TRBV12-4
CDR3 length: 14
J gene: TRBJ2-5
D gene: TRBD1

CDR3 protein: SAPAGTGQGTDTQY
V gene: TRBV20-1
CDR3 length: 14
J gene: TRBJ2-3
D gene: TRBD1

CDR3 protein: ASSLEGQGFGSYEQY
V gene: TRBV5-1
CDR3 length: 15
J gene: TRBJ2-7
D gene: TRBD1

CDR3 protein: ASSLVQGGAGELF
V gene: TRBV7-8
CDR3 length: 13
J gene: TRBJ2-2
D gene: -

CDR3 protein: ASSLREGSDTQY
V gene: TRBV7-2
CDR3 length: 12
J gene: TRBJ2-3
D gene: TRBD2

CDR3 protein: ASSTGVGDNYGYT
V gene: TRBV7-3
CDR3 length: 13
J gene: TRBJ1-2
D gene: -

CDR3 protein: AISQVRGTSSNEQF
V gene: TRBV10-3
CDR3 length: 14
J gene: TRBJ2-1
D gene: -

CDR3 protein: ASSVGVGMGTEAF
V gene: TRBV9
CDR3 length: 13
J gene: TRBJ1-1
D gene: -

CDR3 protein: ASWAGASGAGELF
V gene: TRBV5-1
CDR3 length: 13
J gene: TRBJ2-2
D gene: TRBD2

CDR3 protein: ASSPGLVADTQY
V gene: TRBV7-9
CDR3 length: 12
J gene: TRBJ2-3
D gene: TRBD2

CDR3 protein: ASSLAFTGETQY
V gene: TRBV7-2
CDR3 length: 12
J gene: TRBJ2-5
D gene: -

CDR3 protein: ASSLAPQPNSPLH
V gene: TRBV5-6
CDR3 length: 13
J gene: TRBJ1-6
D gene: -

CDR3 protein: ASSLIPHEQF
V gene: TRBV5-1
CDR3 length: 10
J gene: TRBJ2-1
D gene: -

CDR3 protein: ASRVSRYSNQPQH
V gene: TRBV6-6
CDR3 length: 13
J gene: TRBJ1-5
D gene: -

CDR3 protein: AINTGGPSTDTQY
V gene: TRBV10-3
CDR3 length: 13
J gene: TRBJ2-3
D gene: TRBD2

CDR3 protein: ASSQDRTRYSPLH
V gene: TRBV4-3
CDR3 length: 13
J gene: TRBJ1-6
D gene: -

CDR3 protein: ASSRWGLAGRTPGELF
V gene: TRBV14
CDR3 length: 16
J gene: TRBJ2-2
D gene: TRBD2